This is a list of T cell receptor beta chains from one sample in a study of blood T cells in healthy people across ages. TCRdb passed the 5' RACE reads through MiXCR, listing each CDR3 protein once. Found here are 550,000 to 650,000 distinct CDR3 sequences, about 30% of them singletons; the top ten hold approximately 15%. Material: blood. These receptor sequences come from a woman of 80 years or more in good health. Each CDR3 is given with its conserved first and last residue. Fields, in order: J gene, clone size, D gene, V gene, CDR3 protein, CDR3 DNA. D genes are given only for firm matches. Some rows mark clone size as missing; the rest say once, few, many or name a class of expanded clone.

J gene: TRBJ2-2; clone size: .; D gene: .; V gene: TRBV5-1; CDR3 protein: CASSTQGAGELFF; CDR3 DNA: TGCGCCAGCAGCACGCAAGGGGCCGGGGAGCTGTTTTTT
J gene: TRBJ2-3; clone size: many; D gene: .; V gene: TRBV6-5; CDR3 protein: CASSYWGSGTDTQYF; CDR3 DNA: TGTGCCAGCAGTTACTGGGGAAGTGGCACAGATACGCAGTATTTT
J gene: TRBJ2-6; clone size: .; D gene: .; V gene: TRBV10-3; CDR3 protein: CATTDSNMGDVLTF; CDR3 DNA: TGTGCCACCACCGATAGTAACATGGGGGACGTCCTGACTTTC
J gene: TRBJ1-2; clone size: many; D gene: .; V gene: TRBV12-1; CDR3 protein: CASSPGQGDYYGYTF; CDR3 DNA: TGTGCCAGCAGCCCGGGACAGGGAGACTACTATGGCTACACCTTC
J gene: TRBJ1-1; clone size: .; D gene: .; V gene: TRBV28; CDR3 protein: CGLAGPNTEAFF; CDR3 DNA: TGTGGTTTGGCAGGACCGAACACTGAAGCTTTCTTT
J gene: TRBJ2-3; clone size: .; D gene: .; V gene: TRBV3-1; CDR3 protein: CASSFYRGGTDTQYF; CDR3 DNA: TGTGCCAGCAGCTTTTACAGGGGAGGGACAGATACGCAGTATTTT
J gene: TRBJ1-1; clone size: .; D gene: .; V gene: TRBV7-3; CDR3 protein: CASSPGDITGRGAFF; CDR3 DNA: TGTGCCAGCAGCCCGGGGGATATAACAGGGAGGGGAGCTTTCTTT
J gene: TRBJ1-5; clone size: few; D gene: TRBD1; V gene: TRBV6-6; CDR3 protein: CASIGQGGQPQHF; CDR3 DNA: TGTGCCAGCATCGGACAGGGAGGGCAGCCCCAGCATTTT
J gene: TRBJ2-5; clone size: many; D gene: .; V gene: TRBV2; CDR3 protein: CASGGRQETQYF; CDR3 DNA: TGTGCCAGTGGGGGGAGACAAGAGACCCAGTACTTC
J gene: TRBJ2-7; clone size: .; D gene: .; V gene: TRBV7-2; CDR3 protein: CASSSRSGYNEQYF; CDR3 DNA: TGTGCCAGCAGCTCCAGGTCCGGATACAATGAGCAGTACTTC
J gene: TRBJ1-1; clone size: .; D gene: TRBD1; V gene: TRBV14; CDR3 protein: CASSQGAQGFLRNTEAFF; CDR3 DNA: TGTGCCAGCAGCCAAGGTGCACAGGGGTTTCTGAGGAACACTGAAGCTTTCTTT
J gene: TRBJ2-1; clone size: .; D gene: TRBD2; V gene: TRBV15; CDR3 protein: CTTSSGAYNEQFF; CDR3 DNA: TGTACCACCAGCAGCGGGGCCTACAATGAGCAGTTCTTC
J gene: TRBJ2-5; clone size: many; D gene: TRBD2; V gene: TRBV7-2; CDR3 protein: CASSLVPASGGSQYF; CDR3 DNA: TGTGCCAGCAGCTTAGTCCCGGCTAGCGGTGGGTCCCAGTACTTC
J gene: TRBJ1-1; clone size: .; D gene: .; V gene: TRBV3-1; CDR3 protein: CVSSRLSGSGTEAFF; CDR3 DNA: TGTGTCAGCAGCCGGTTGTCGGGGTCCGGCACTGAAGCTTTCTTT
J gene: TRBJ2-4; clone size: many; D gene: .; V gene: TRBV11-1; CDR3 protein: CASSQVIGASAGNIQYF; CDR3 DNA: TGTGCCAGCAGCCAAGTCATCGGTGCTAGCGCCGGAAACATTCAGTACTTC
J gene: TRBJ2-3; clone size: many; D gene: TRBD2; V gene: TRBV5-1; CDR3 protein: CASSLASSTSGDTQYF; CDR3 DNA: TGCGCCAGCAGCTTGGCCTCCTCGACTAGCGGAGATACGCAGTATTTT
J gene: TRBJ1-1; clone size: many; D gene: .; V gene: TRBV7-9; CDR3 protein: CASSLVGSNTEAFF; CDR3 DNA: TGTGCCAGCAGCTTAGTCGGCTCGAACACTGAAGCTTTCTTT
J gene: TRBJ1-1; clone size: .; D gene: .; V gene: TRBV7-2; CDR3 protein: CASSPHRTPSNTEAFF; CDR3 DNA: TGTGCCAGCAGCCCTCATCGGACACCCTCGAACACTGAAGCTTTCTTT
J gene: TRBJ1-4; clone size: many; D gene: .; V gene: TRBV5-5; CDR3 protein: CASSWTAATNEKLFF; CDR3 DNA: TGTGCCAGCAGCTGGACAGCTGCAACTAATGAAAAACTGTTTTTT
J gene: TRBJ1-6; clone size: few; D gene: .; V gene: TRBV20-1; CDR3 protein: CSARDRRGSYNSPPHF; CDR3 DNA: TGCAGTGCTAGAGATCGCCGGGGGTCCTATAATTCACCCCCCCACTTT
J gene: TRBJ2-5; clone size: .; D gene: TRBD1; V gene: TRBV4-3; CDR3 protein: CASSQDWDRRETQYF; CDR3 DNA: TGCGCCAGCAGCCAAGATTGGGACAGGAGGGAGACCCAGTACTTC
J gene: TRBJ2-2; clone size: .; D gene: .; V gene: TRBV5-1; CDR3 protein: CASSPVVNTGELFF; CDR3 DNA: TGCGCCAGCAGCCCAGTCGTTAACACCGGGGAGCTGTTTTTT
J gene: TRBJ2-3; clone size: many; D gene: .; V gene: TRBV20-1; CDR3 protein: CSAPPTRTSTDTQYF; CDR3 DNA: TGCAGTGCACCTCCTACTAGGACTAGCACAGATACGCAGTATTTT
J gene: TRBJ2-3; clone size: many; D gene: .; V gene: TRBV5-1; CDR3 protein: CASRRDLSNTDTQYF; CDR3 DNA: TGCGCCAGCAGACGGGACCTCTCGAACACAGATACGCAGTATTTT
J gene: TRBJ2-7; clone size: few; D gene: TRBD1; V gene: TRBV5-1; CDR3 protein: CASSPGQGNEQYF; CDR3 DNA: TGCGCCAGCAGCCCCGGACAGGGAAACGAGCAGTACTTC
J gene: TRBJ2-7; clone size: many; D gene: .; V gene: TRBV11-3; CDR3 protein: CASSLDLVSYEQYF; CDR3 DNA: TGTGCCAGCAGCTTAGATCTCGTCTCCTACGAGCAGTACTTC
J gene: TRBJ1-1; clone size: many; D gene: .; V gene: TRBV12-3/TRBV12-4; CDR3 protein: CASSLNHASTEAFF; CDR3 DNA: TGTGCCAGCAGTTTAAACCATGCGAGCACTGAAGCTTTCTTT
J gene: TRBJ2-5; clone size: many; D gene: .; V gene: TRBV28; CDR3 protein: CASRRKETQYF; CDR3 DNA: TGTGCCAGCAGACGTAAAGAGACCCAGTACTTC
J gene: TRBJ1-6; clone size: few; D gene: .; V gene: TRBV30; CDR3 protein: CAWSDPRAWGNSPLHF; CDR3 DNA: TGTGCCTGGAGTGACCCCAGGGCGTGGGGTAATTCACCCCTCCACTTT
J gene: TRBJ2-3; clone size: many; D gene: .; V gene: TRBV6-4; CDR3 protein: CASSDMAFTDTQYF; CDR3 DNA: TGTGCCAGCAGTGACATGGCATTCACAGATACGCAGTATTTT
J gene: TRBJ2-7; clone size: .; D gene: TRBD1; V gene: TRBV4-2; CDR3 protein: CASSQVTGQGSYEQYF; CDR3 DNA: TGTGCCAGCAGCCAAGTAACGGGACAGGGATCCTACGAGCAGTACTTC
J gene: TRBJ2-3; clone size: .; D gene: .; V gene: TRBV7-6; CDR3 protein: CASSPTTASSTDTQYF; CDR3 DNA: TGTGCCAGCAGCCCGACGACAGCATCTAGCACAGATACGCAGTATTTT
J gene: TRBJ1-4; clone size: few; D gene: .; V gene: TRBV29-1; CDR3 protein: CSALWGATNEKLFF; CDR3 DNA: TGCAGCGCCCTTTGGGGAGCAACTAATGAAAAACTGTTTTTT
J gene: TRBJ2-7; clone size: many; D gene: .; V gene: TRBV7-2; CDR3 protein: CASSLVQGMGAYEQYF; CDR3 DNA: TGTGCCAGCAGCTTAGTGCAGGGGATGGGAGCCTACGAGCAGTACTTC
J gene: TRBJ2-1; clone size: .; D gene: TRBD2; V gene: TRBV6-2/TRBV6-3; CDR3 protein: CARSYWGTRDGQFF; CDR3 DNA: TGTGCCCGCAGTTACTGGGGGACTAGAGATGGGCAGTTCTTC
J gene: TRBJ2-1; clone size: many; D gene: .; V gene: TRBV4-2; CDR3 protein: CASSQTTGPNEQFF; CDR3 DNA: TGTGCCAGCAGCCAAACGACGGGGCCTAATGAGCAGTTCTTC
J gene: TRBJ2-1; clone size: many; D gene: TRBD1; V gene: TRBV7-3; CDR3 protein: CASSPTGKSSYNEQFF; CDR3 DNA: TGTGCCAGCAGCCCGACAGGGAAGAGCTCCTACAATGAGCAGTTCTTC
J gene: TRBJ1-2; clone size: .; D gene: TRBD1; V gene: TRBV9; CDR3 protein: CASSAQGARGCTF; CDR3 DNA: TGTGCCAGCAGCGCCCAGGGGGCTCGAGGCTGCACTTTC
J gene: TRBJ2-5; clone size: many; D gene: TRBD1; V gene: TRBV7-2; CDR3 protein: CASSSPAGTALIETQYF; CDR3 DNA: TGTGCCAGCAGCTCCCCCGCAGGGACAGCCCTAATAGAGACCCAGTACTTC
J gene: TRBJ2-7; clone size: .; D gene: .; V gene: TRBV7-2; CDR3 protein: CASSPAARGYEQYF; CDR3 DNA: TGTGCCAGCAGCCCTGCAGCTAGGGGGTACGAGCAGTACTTC
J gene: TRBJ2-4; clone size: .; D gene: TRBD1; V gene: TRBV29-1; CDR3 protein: CSVAGTGATKNIQYF; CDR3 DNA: TGCAGCGTAGCCGGGACAGGGGCAACCAAAAACATTCAGTACTTC
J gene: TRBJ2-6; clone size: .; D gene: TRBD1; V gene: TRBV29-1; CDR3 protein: CSVVWDRVTGANVLTF; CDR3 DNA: TGCAGCGTTGTTTGGGACAGGGTTACCGGGGCCAACGTCCTGACTTTC